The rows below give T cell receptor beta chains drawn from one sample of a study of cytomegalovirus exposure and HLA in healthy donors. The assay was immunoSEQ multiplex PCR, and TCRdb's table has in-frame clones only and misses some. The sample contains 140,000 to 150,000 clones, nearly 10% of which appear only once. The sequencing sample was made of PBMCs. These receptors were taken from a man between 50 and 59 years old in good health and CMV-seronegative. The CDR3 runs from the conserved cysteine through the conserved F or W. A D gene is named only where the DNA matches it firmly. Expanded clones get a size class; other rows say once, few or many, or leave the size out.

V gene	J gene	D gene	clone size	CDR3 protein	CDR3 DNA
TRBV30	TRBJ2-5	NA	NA	CASPEGGARETQYF	TGTGCCTCCCCTGAGGGGGGGGCCCGAGAGACCCAGTACTTC
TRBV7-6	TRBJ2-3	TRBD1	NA	CASSPLDRGGTDTQYF	TGTGCCAGCAGCCCACTGGACAGGGGAGGCACAGATACGCAGTATTTT
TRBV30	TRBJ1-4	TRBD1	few	CAWKPGQTNEKLFF	TGTGCCTGGAAACCGGGACAGACTAATGAAAAACTGTTTTTT
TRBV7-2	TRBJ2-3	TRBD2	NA	CASSSGLASDTQYF	TGTGCCAGCAGCTCAGGACTAGCTAGTGATACGCAGTATTTT
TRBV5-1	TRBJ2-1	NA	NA	CASSLGQGPYNEQFF	TGCGCCAGCAGCTTGGGGCAGGGGCCCTACAATGAGCAGTTCTTC
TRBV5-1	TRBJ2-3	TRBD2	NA	CATKLGKAGGYDTQYF	TGCGCCACCAAGCTCGGGAAGGCGGGAGGATACGATACGCAGTATTTT
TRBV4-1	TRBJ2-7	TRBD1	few	CASSQEDKTGSSYEQYF	TGCGCCAGCAGCCAAGAGGACAAGACAGGGTCCTCCTACGAGCAGTACTTC
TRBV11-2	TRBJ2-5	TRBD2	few	CASSLLAGGLLETQYF	TGTGCCAGCAGCCTCCTTGCGGGGGGGCTTTTGGAGACCCAGTACTTC
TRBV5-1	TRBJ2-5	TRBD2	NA	CASSLDVAGGQETQYF	TGCGCCAGCAGCTTGGATGTAGCGGGGGGCCAAGAGACCCAGTACTTC
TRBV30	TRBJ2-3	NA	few	CASNPDSRVTDTQYF	TGTGCCTCTAATCCGGACAGCCGAGTGACAGATACGCAGTATTTT
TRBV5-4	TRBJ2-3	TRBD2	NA	CASSRTAKTSGSTDTQYF	TGTGCCAGCAGCAGGACAGCCAAGACTAGCGGGAGCACAGATACGCAGTATTTT
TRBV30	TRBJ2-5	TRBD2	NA	CAWMRGGGTRVETQYF	TGTGCCTGGATGCGGGGGGGCGGAACCCGGGTGGAGACCCAGTACTTC
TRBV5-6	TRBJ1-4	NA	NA	CASSVFDQATNEKLFF	TGTGCCAGCAGCGTTTTCGACCAGGCAACTAATGAAAAACTGTTTTTT
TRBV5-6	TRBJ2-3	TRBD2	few	CASSLRPSGATDTQYF	TGTGCCAGCAGCTTGCGCCCTAGCGGGGCCACAGATACGCAGTATTTT
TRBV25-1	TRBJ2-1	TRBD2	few	CASSEQGLAGVNEQFF	TGTGCCAGCAGTGAACAGGGACTAGCGGGAGTCAATGAGCAGTTCTTC
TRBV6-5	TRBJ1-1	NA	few	CAAWRSQNTEAFF	TGTGCCGCCTGGAGGTCACAGAACACTGAAGCTTTCTTT
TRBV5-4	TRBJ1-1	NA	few	CAGSSQGDGEAFF	TGTGCCGGCAGCTCACAGGGTGATGGTGAAGCTTTCTTT
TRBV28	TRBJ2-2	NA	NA	CASSSTHTNTGELFF	TGTGCCAGCAGCTCGACACACACAAACACCGGGGAGCTGTTTTTT
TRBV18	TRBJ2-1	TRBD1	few	CASSSGTGGNEQFF	TGTGCCAGCTCATCCGGTACAGGGGGGAATGAGCAGTTCTTC
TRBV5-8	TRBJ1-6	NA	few	CASSLVAVRMAGSSPLHF	TGTGCCAGCAGCTTGGTGGCAGTCCGGATGGCAGGGTCCTCACCCCTCCACTTT
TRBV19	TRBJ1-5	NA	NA	CASSRQAGTQPQHF	TGTGCCAGTTCTCGACAGGCGGGTACTCAGCCCCAGCATTTT
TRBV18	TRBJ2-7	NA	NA	CASSPDERTASYEQYF	TGTGCCAGCTCACCTGACGAAAGGACTGCGTCCTACGAGCAGTACTTC
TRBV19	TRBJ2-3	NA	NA	CASSMQGHSTDTQYF	TGTGCCAGTAGTATGCAGGGCCATAGCACAGATACGCAGTATTTT
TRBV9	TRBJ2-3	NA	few	CASSVGLPGGTDTQYF	TGTGCCAGCAGCGTAGGACTCCCAGGGGGCACAGATACGCAGTATTTT
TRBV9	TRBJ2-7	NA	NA	CASSAPGLRGEQYF	TGTGCCAGCAGCGCCCCGGGACTTCGCGGGGAGCAGTACTTC
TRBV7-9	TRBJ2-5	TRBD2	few	CASSLLSSGHKYF	TGTGCCAGCAGCTTATTGAGTAGCGGGCATAAGTACTTC
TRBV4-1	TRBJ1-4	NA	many	CASSQTPEGPEKLFF	TGCGCCAGCAGCCAAACCCCGGAGGGTCCTGAAAAACTGTTTTTT
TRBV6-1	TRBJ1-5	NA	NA	CASSERLTGLNQPQHF	TGTGCCAGCAGTGAAAGACTGACAGGCCTCAATCAGCCCCAGCATTTT
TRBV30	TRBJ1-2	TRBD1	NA	CAWRGQGIPYGYTF	TGTGCCTGGAGAGGACAGGGAATACCCTATGGCTACACCTTC
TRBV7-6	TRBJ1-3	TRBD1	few	CASSLYRGNTIYF	TGTGCCAGCAGCTTGTACAGGGGGAACACCATATATTTT
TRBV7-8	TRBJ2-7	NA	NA	CASSLQEDYEQYF	TGTGCCAGCAGCTTACAGGAAGACTACGAGCAGTACTTC